The 11 T cell receptor beta chains given below trace back to one sample, sequenced in a study of CD8 T cells in Susac syndrome. Reverse transcription of about 0.5 to 1 ug RNA was performed with random hexamers. MiXCR, run by TCRdb on the immunoSEQ multiplex PCR reads, gives a single entry per CDR3 protein. There are around 150,000 distinct CDR3 sequences in the sample; approximately 95% occur only once, and around 0.11% lies in the top ten. Sequenced material: CD4+ T cells from PBMCs. Receptor source: a human donor with multiple sclerosis.

The chain is built from TRBV20-1 and TRBJ2-3; 10 bases match TRBD2. CDR1 is DFQATT, CDR2 SNEGSKA, per germline (reference sequence). With V trimmed by 5 bases and J by 5 bases, 10 bases remained unmatched. The CDR3 consists of 15 residues. The CDR3 sequence: CSARASGRVKDTQYF. CDR3 DNA sequence: TGCAGTGCTCGGGCTAGCGGGAGAGTGAAAGATACGCAGTATTTT.

The rearrangement uses TRBV20-1 and TRBJ2-7; D may be TRBD2 (7 bases). The CDR3 has 13 amino acids. Germline V gene lookup returns CDR1 DFQATT and CDR2 SNEGSKA (reference sequence). V lost 6 bases and J 3 bases, leaving 15 bases between the germline ends. DNA for the CDR3: TGCAGTGCAGAGGCGGGGGCCCTCTACGAGCAGTACTTC. It translates to CSAEAGALYEQYF.

The chain carries TRBV20-1 and TRBJ2-7; D may be TRBD2 (6 bases). The CDR3 totals 14 residues. The germline V gene has CDR1 DFQATT and CDR2 SNEGSKA (reference sequence). V shed 1 base and J shed 6 bases, with 16 bases lying between them. CDR3 sequence: CSARGSGGMGEQYF. As DNA, the CDR3 is TGCAGTGCTAGAGGCTCCGGAGGGATGGGCGAGCAGTACTTC.

This sequence joins TRBV20-1 and TRBJ1-2, with D maybe TRBD1 (5 bases). The CDR3 runs 13 residues. The V and J ends lost 4 bases and 0 bases respectively, with 9 bases between them. In germline, CDR1 is DFQATT, CDR2 SNEGSKA (reference sequence). The CDR3 loop reads CSAIQASNYGYTF. For the CDR3, the DNA is TGCAGTGCTATACAGGCCTCTAACTATGGCTACACCTTC.

This chain links TRBV2 with TRBJ2-7; TRBD2 aligns across 8 bases. CDR1 and CDR2 (germline): SNHLY, FYNNEI. The CDR3 totals 14 residues. With 5 bases clipped from V and 4 bases from J, the junction kept 7 bases outside the gene matches. CDR3 nucleotides: TGTGCCAGCAGTCTTAGGACTAGCCATTACGAGCAGTACTTC. It translates to CASSLRTSHYEQYF.

This chain connects TRBV4-3 to TRBJ2-3, with 11 nucleotides matching TRBD2. J lost 8 bases, V lost 0 bases, and 19 bases had no gene match. The length of the CDR3 is 20 residues. Germline values: CDR1 LGHNA, CDR2 YSLEER. The CDR3 reads CASSQDWQGASGGYGGTQYF. In DNA, the CDR3 is TGCGCCAGCAGCCAAGACTGGCAGGGGGCTAGCGGGGGGTATGGAGGTACGCAGTATTTT.

J is TRBJ1-2 and V is TRBV7-9; D remains ambiguous. V lost 0 bases to trimming and J lost 6 bases, with 5 bases between them. The CDR3 consists of 12 residues. Per germline, CDR1 SEHNR and CDR2 FQNEAQ (reference sequence). In DNA form, the CDR3 reads TGTGCCAGCAGCTTAGCGACGAATGGCTACACCTTC. Translating gives CASSLATNGYTF.

The V gene is TRBV5-1, the J gene TRBJ1-3; D possibly corresponds to TRBD1 (5 bases). V was pared by 0 bases and J by 8 bases, with 15 bases between. Germline-derived CDR1 and CDR2 are SGHRS and YFSETQ. The CDR3 runs 15 residues. The CDR3 DNA reads TGCGCCAGCAGCTTGGAAGGGACTGGGACCTACACCATATATTTT. The encoded protein is CASSLEGTGTYTIYF.

The genes are TRBV20-1 and TRBJ1-1; D is possibly TRBD1 (6 bases). The V gene's germline CDR1 is DFQATT and CDR2 SNEGSKA (reference sequence). The CDR3 spans 15 residues. Trimming shortened V by 3 bases and J by 5 bases, and 19 bases separated the two germline ends. CDR3 protein: CSASSTTGLGTEAFF. The CDR3 bases are TGCAGTGCTAGTTCCACAACAGGGTTAGGAACTGAAGCTTTCTTT.

The chain is built from TRBV27 and TRBJ2-5; 9 positions agree with TRBD1. In germline, CDR1 is MNHEY, CDR2 SMNVEV (reference sequence). V lost 6 bases to trimming and J lost 3 bases; unmatched junction nucleotides: 8. The CDR3 has 15 residues. The chain's CDR3 is CASSSRRTGEETQYF. The CDR3 nucleotides are TGTGCCAGCAGCAGCAGGCGGACAGGGGAAGAGACCCAGTACTTC.

V usage is TRBV25-1 and J usage is TRBJ2-1, with D possibly TRBD2 on 6 matching bases. The CDR3 runs 16 residues. V was shortened by 4 bases and J by 9 bases, with 22 bases between the two germline ends. CDR1 MGHDK and CDR2 SYGVNS come from the germline V gene. DNA of the CDR3: TGTGCCAGCAGTGGCTGGACTACTGGGCAACTGGGTGAGCAGTTCTTC. Translation: CASSGWTTGQLGEQFF.